One and the same sample provided the 8 T cell receptor beta chains below, sequenced in a study of regulatory T cells in long-lasting Graves disease. Arm-PCR of CDR3 regions with iRepertoire HTBI primers generated TCR beta libraries. Each CDR3 protein gets one entry after TCRdb re-called the multiplex PCR reads with MiXCR. The sample contains about 530,000 distinct CDR3 sequences, more than 15% of which appear only once. Time point denoted: newly diagnosed GD, antithyroid drugs for less than 3 months. Construction of the TCR library relied on RNA isolated from PBMCs. In addition, the sample was reused for a study of T cells in Graves' hyperthyroidism and ophthalmopathy.

The sequencing here drew on peripheral blood mononuclear cells (PBMCs), taken at new diagnosis, from a patient treated with antithyroid drugs. The receptors were gathered from a woman in her forties or fifties with Graves disease.

V gene TRBV28 combines with J gene TRBJ1-1; D unresolved. The V end lost 2 bases, the J end lost 11 bases, and 24 bases lay between the germline ends. Germline lookup yields CDR1 MDHEN and CDR2 SYDVKM. The CDR3 runs 16 residues. DNA of the CDR3: TGTGCCAGCAGTTTAGAGGGTGATGGGCGGTCTAACGGGGCTTTCTTT. It encodes CASSLEGDGRSNGAFF.

The table lists this clonotype with many counts. This chain connects TRBV24-1 to TRBJ1-2; D not certain. The CDR3 length is 11 residues. Trimming took 4 bases from V and 8 from J, leaving 7 bases between them. Germline loops: CDR1 KGHDR, CDR2 SFDVKD. The CDR3 DNA reads TGTGCCACCAGTGACGGAGGGGGCTACACCTTC. It translates to CATSDGGGYTF.

Of note for this clonotype: This may come from a read error, since a much larger clone is one base off. The J gene is TRBJ2-7, the V gene TRBV7-2; tentative D call: TRBD1 (6 bases). Germline V CDR1 and CDR2: SGHTA, FQGNSA. This CDR3 is built from 14 residues. The CDR3 here is CAGSPDRNRYEQYF. The CDR3 coding sequence is TGTGCCGGCAGCCCCGACAGGAACCGTTACGAGCAGTACTTC.

Details on this clonotype: A read error is possible here, since a much larger clone lies one base away. CDR3 amino acids: CAGWQVDAPYVGDTEAFF. The CDR3 region has the DNA TGTGCCGGTTGGCAAGTTGATGCTCCGTACGTAGGGGACACTGAAGCTTTCTTT. The chain employs TRBV6-1 and TRBJ1-1, with a possible D match to TRBD1 (5 bases). Trimming took 11 bases from V and 3 from J, leaving 31 bases between them. The CDR3 is made up of 18 amino acids. Germline V gene sequence: CDR1 MNHNS, CDR2 SASEGT.

J is TRBJ2-1 and V is TRBV5-1; maybe TRBD2 (5 bases). The assigned J gene may be wrong: the sequence end matches TRBJ2-5 better. CDR1 SGHRS and CDR2 YFSETQ come from the germline V gene. CDR3 length: 15 amino acids. The CDR3 sequence: CASSLGASRKETQYF. The CDR3 DNA reads as TGCGCCAGCAGCTTGGGGGCTAGCAGGAAAGAGACCCAGTACTTC.

This clonotype appeared many times. The chain couples TRBV28 to TRBJ1-1; D unresolved. Trimming removed 7 bases from V and 3 bases from J, with 12 bases in between. The CDR3 has 13 residues. Germline V gene sequence: CDR1 MDHEN, CDR2 SYDVKM. The CDR3 spells CASIKYGYTEAFF. The CDR3 coding sequence is TGTGCCAGCATAAAATACGGGTACACTGAAGCTTTCTTT.

There are many counts of this clonotype. The chain combines TRBV5-1 with TRBJ1-1, with 9 bases identical to TRBD1. The germline V gene encodes CDR1 SGHRS and CDR2 YFSETQ. V was clipped by 4 bases and J by 4 bases; unmatched bases: 11. This CDR3 has 16 amino acids. The CDR3 coding sequence is TGCGCCAGCAGCGCATGGACAGGGGCAGGTGGCACTGAAGCTTTCTTT. Its translation: CASSAWTGAGGTEAFF.

This clonotype has a handful of counts. This rearrangement joins TRBV5-5 to TRBJ1-4; TRBD1 matches 8 bases. CDR1 and CDR2 (germline): SGHKS, YYEKEE (reference sequence). Losses at the gene ends were 5 bases for V and 8 bases for J; bases not matched to a gene: 5. The CDR3 has 13 amino acids. As DNA, the CDR3 is TGTGCCAGCAGACAGACAGGGGCCGAAAAACTGTTTTTT. Its protein product is CASRQTGAEKLFF. Together with reference TRBV5-5 and TRBJ1-4, the CDR3 gives the full variable domain: DAGVTQSPTHLIKTRGQQVTLRCSPISGHKSVSWYQQVLGQGPQFIFQYYEKEERGRGNFPDRFSARQFPNYSSELNVNALLLGDSALYLCASRQTGAEKLFFGSGTQLSVL.